This TCR beta chain was retrieved from a study of neurological immune-mediated disorders. Per the germline V gene, CDR1 is SGHTA and CDR2 is FQGNSA. V was trimmed by 5 bases and J by 8 bases, leaving 21 bases between them. CDR3 length: 15 residues. TCRdb re-called the 5' RACE reads with MiXCR, one entry per CDR3 protein. The sample carries tens of thousands of distinct CDR3 sequences, just over 2.5% recorded once. This clonotype was seen repeatedly, ten times or more. The V gene is TRBV7-2, the J gene TRBJ1-2; perhaps TRBD1 as D (6 bases). The source of this sequence is a woman in her twenties or thirties with multiple sclerosis. Sequenced: PBMCs. The DNA for the CDR3 is TGTGCCAGCAGCCCTGACAGGCTCCCTTCTATGGGCTACACCTTC. This sequence encodes CASSPDRLPSMGYTF. Looking up the rest from reference TRBV7-2 and TRBJ1-2 gives the full variable domain: GAGVSQSPSNKVTEKGKDVELRCDPISGHTALYWYRQSLGQGLEFLIYFQGNSAPDKSGLPSDRFSAERTGGSVSTLTIQRTQQEDSAVYLCASSPDRLPSMGYTFGSGTRLTVV.